This entry lists 22 T cell receptor beta chains sequenced from one sample in a study of tumor and adjacent non-tumor tissue in lung cancer. The library came from three nested PCR rounds adapted from ARM-PCR protocols. TCRdb called the multiplex PCR reads again in MiXCR, with one record for every CDR3 protein. The sample yields more than 90,000 distinct CDR3 sequences, about 67% seen once. No cell sorting was done before RNA was extracted from the tissue. The specimen was lung tumor tissue. Receptor source: a man in his 60s with non-small cell lung cancer.

Worth noting for this clonotype: The CDR3 ends on some other residue instead of the conserved phenylalanine or tryptophan, so this is likely a read error. The limits of the CDR3 on the DNA are not certain, so only TCRdb's listed CDR3 is given. The gene calls are TRBV4-3 and TRBJ2-1. In germline, CDR1 is LGHNA, CDR2 YSLEER. The length of the CDR3 is 16 amino acids, counting both ends. The CDR3 loop is CASSQDYGLSYNELFL.

This clonotype was observed a single time. Germline is not matched at one junction end, which may reflect a read error. The chain has TRBV28 and TRBJ2-7; 11 positions agree with TRBD1. CDR3 size: 15 residues. Germline CDR1 MDHEN, CDR2 SYDVKM. In nucleotides, the CDR3 is TGTTCCAGCAGTTTAGCCGGGACAGGGGGAGTTGGGCAGTACTTC. Translated, it gives CSSSLAGTGGVGQYF.

On this clonotype itself: The junction does not match germline at one end; this may be a read error. The genes are TRBV4-1 and TRBJ2-6, with D perhaps TRBD2 (5 bases). Looked up from germline, CDR1 is MGHRA and CDR2 is YSYEKL. This CDR3 spans 17 amino acids. Written as DNA, the CDR3 is TGCGTCAGCAGCCAGGAACTAGTGTCCTCCGGGGCCAACGTCCTGACTTTC. This gives the protein CVSSQELVSSGANVLTF.

This clonotype was observed a few times. Given a much more abundant clone one base away, this may be a read error. The chain's CDR3 is CASSLEYDSGTYNEQFF. The CDR3 nucleotides read TGTGCCAGCAGCTTGGAGTACGATAGCGGGACCTACAATGAGCAGTTCTTC. The V call is TRBV5-4, the J call TRBJ2-1; 8 nucleotides line up with TRBD2. CDR1 and CDR2 from the germline V gene are SGHNT and YYREEE (reference sequence). Trimming at V came to 0 bases and at J to 2 bases, leaving 7 bases not matched to a gene. The CDR3 contains 17 residues.

This clonotype has at least ten counts. This sequence joins TRBV5-1 and TRBJ2-5, with TRBD2 matching 11 bases. Trimming took 4 bases from V and 5 from J; bases not matched to a gene: 4. Per germline, CDR1 SGHRS and CDR2 YFSETQ. The CDR3 has 14 residues. CDR3 sequence: CASSGTSGSETQYF. In DNA form, the CDR3 reads TGCGCCAGCAGCGGGACTAGCGGTTCGGAGACCCAGTACTTC.

On this clonotype: This may arise from a read error, as a much more abundant clone is one base away. The rearrangement links TRBV6-1 to TRBJ1-5; TRBD1 matches at 7 bases. The CDR3 has 15 amino acids. Germline V gene data show CDR1 as MNHNS and CDR2 as SASEGT. This CDR3 is CASSGTGVVNQPQRF. CDR3 bases: TGTGCCAGCAGTGGTACAGGGGTGGTCAATCAGCCCCAGCGTTTT.

As concerns this clonotype: A much larger clone lies one base from this, so it may be a read error. V usage is TRBV5-1 and J usage is TRBJ1-3; the D is unclear. This CDR3 comprises 13 residues. Germline V gene lookup returns CDR1 SGHRS and CDR2 YFSETQ. The ends were cut back, 3 bases at V and 6 bases at J, with 10 bases in the middle. The CDR3 protein is CASSSPSENTIYF. CDR3 nucleotide sequence: TGCGCCAGCAGCTCCCCAAGTGAAAACACCATATATTTT.

This clonotype was detected many times. The chain links TRBV12-3 or TRBV12-4 to TRBJ1-2; D is unresolved. V lost 6 bases and J 0 bases, leaving 8 bases between the germline ends. This CDR3 has 13 amino acids. The CDR3 DNA sequence: TGTGCCAGCAGCGAAGGACCTAACTATGGCTACACCTTC. Translating gives CASSEGPNYGYTF.

Comment on this clonotype: No conserved phenylalanine or tryptophan is present at the end of the CDR3, so a read error is the likely explanation. In DNA, the CDR3 is TGTGCCAGCAGTGTAGGTGGGGGGGGAGATACGCAGTATTCT. Its translation is CASSVGGGGDTQYS. The chain has TRBV6-6 and TRBJ2-3; TRBD2 matches at 7 bases. Unmatched junction bases numbered 7, after V lost 5 bases and J lost 5 bases. This CDR3 contains 14 residues. Germline V gene lookup returns CDR1 MNHNY and CDR2 SVGAGI (reference sequence).

A note on this clonotype: A much more abundant neighbour one base away suggests this may be a read error. This chain uses TRBV4-1 with TRBJ2-1; D unclear. The CDR3 length is 17 residues. Germline values: CDR1 MGHRA, CDR2 YSYEKL. CDR3 in DNA: TGCGCCAGCAGCCAAGTCCTCGACCCGAGAGGATACAGTGAGCAGTTCTTC. It yields the protein CASSQVLDPRGYSEQFF.

The chain uses TRBV11-1 and TRBJ2-1; 9 bases align to TRBD1. V was pared by 8 bases and J by 9 bases, with 14 bases of the junction left unmatched. The CDR3 is 15 residues long. Germline CDR1 SGHAT, CDR2 FQDESV (reference sequence). The CDR3 region has the DNA TGTGCCAGCGGTTTAGTTGGGACAGGGTGTAGTGAGCAGTTCTTC. Residues: CASGLVGTGCSEQFF.

V usage is TRBV6-6 and J usage is TRBJ1-5; 8 bases agree with TRBD1. The CDR3 is 19 residues long. Germline V gene data show CDR1 as MNHNY and CDR2 as SVGAGI (reference sequence). CDR3 sequence: CVSIPYIQMGQEDGQPQHF. Here the CDR3 DNA reads TGTGTCAGTATTCCATATATACAAATGGGACAGGAGGACGGTCAGCCCCAGCATTTT.

To note about this clonotype: A much more abundant neighbour one base away suggests this may be a read error. This chain uses TRBV5-6 with TRBJ2-3; a weak D match, TRBD2 (7 bases). The germline V gene has CDR1 SGHDT and CDR2 YYEEEE. The CDR3 spans 13 residues. For the CDR3, the DNA is TGTACCAGCAGCTTGGGGGGGGCCGGTACGCAGTATTTT. This gives the protein CTSSLGGAGTQYF.

The rearrangement uses TRBV7-2 and TRBJ2-5, with TRBD1 as a possible D gene (5 bases). The ends were cut back, 8 bases at V and 7 bases at J, with 20 bases in the middle. The CDR3 is 14 residues long. In germline, CDR1 is SGHTA, CDR2 FQGNSA. The chain's CDR3 is CASGKQGSLVTQYF. Here the CDR3 DNA reads TGTGCCAGCGGAAAGCAGGGTTCCCTAGTGACCCAGTACTTC.

To note about this clonotype: Given a much more abundant clone one base away, this may be a read error. The chain is built from TRBV6-1 and TRBJ2-3; weak D call: TRBD1 (6 bases). The J call may not be correct, given that the DNA end is closer to TRBJ1-5. The CDR3 spans 16 residues. Germline CDR1 reads MNHNS; CDR2 reads SASEGT. The CDR3 nucleotides are TGTGCCAGCAGGGGACTAGCGGGGGCCGGGGGAGATACGCAGCATTTT. This translates into CASRGLAGAGGDTQHF.

With regard to this clonotype: This CDR3 fails to terminate in the conserved phenylalanine or tryptophan, so it likely reflects a read error. The chain joins TRBV11-3 to TRBJ2-7; 8 bases fit TRBD2. From germline, CDR1 is SGHNT and CDR2 YENEEA. The CDR3 consists of 16 residues. CDR3 in DNA: TGTGTCAGCAGCCGGGGGGGGACTACACGCTTCCCCGAGCAGTACTAC. Its protein is CVSSRGGTTRFPEQYY.

V usage is TRBV6-2 or TRBV6-3 and J usage is TRBJ1-5; D gene ambiguous. Per germline, CDR1 MNHEY and CDR2 SVGEGT. The CDR3 totals 17 residues. Between the trimmed V and J ends, which lost 2 bases and 4 bases, there was a span of 18 bases. Written as DNA, the CDR3 is TGTGCCAGCAGTTACGGGAAGGTCCTCTATAGGAATCAGCCCCAGCATTTT. This translates into CASSYGKVLYRNQPQHF.

Regarding this clonotype: The missing conserved phenylalanine or tryptophan at the end of this CDR3 makes a read error likely. This chain connects TRBV11-1 to TRBJ2-6; D is uncertain. Germline CDR1 is SGHAT and CDR2 is FQDESV (reference sequence). This CDR3 contains 17 residues. The CDR3 DNA sequence: TGTGCCAACAGCTCTCGCCCTGGTATCTCTGGGGCCAACGTCCTGACTATC. Translation: CANSSRPGISGANVLTI.

J is TRBJ2-3 and V is TRBV29-1; 9 bases agree with TRBD2. This CDR3 has 14 amino acids. In germline, CDR1 is SQVTM, CDR2 ANQGSEA. CDR3 DNA sequence: TGCAACGTCTTAGTAGCGGGAGACAACGATACGCAGTATTTT. The encoded protein is CNVLVAGDNDTQYF.

For this clonotype: The junction does not match germline at one end; this may be a read error. The rearrangement links TRBV4-1 to TRBJ1-1, with a weak D call TRBD1 (5 bases). Germline-derived CDR1 and CDR2 are MGHRA and YSYEKL. The CDR3 covers 15 residues. CDR3 protein: CASNQVMRGNTEAFF. The CDR3, as DNA: TGCGCCAGCAACCAAGTCATGAGGGGGAACACTGAAGCTTTCTTT.

Many counts were recorded for this clonotype. The chain has TRBV28 and TRBJ2-2; D not resolved. Germline values: CDR1 MDHEN, CDR2 SYDVKM. The V end lost 3 bases, the J end lost 6 bases, and 14 bases lay between the germline ends. This CDR3 has 15 amino acids. The CDR3 sequence is CASSFRKGIAGELFF. The CDR3 bases are TGTGCCAGCAGTTTTCGAAAGGGCATAGCCGGGGAGCTGTTTTTT. The whole variable domain, remainder taken from reference TRBV28 and TRBJ2-2, is DVKVTQSSRYLVKRTGEKVFLECVQDMDHENMFWYRQDPGLGLRLIYFSYDVKMKEKGDIPEGYSVSREKKERFSLILESASTNQTSMYLCASSFRKGIAGELFFGEGSRLTVL.

The genes are TRBV13 and TRBJ2-1; 7 bases agree with TRBD1. This CDR3 is built from 16 residues. Germline loops: CDR1 PRHDT, CDR2 FYEKMQ (reference sequence). In DNA, the CDR3 is TGTGTCAACAGCCTGCCAGGACAGGTAACCTACAATGAGCAGTTCTTC. This translates into CVNSLPGQVTYNEQFF.